These 11 T cell receptor beta chains were all obtained from the same sample, sequenced in a study of early T cells in non-severe SARS-CoV-2 infection. MiXCR, run by TCRdb on the 5' RACE reads, gives a single entry per CDR3 protein. The sample holds tens of thousands of distinct CDR3 sequences, 4.5% to 5% seen once. Sample: whole blood. The receptors were gathered from an adult who was a healthcare worker with PCR-confirmed SARS-CoV-2 infection or an uninfected control (not recorded which).

In nucleotides, the CDR3 is TGTGCCAATATGGGGGCAGGGATCAATGAGCAGTTCTTC. This codes for CANMGAGINEQFF. The chain uses TRBV2 and TRBJ2-1; a possible D gene is TRBD1 (6 bases). Trimming left V 10 bases short and J 6 bases short, with 16 bases between. This CDR3 region has 13 residues. Germline loops: CDR1 SNHLY, CDR2 FYNNEI.

The sample holds many counts of this clonotype. The V and J genes are TRBV19 and TRBJ2-2; 9 bases fit TRBD1. Germline CDR1 is LNHDA and CDR2 is SQIVND (reference sequence). CDR3 size: 13 residues. The ends lost 11 bases at V and 5 bases at J; junction bases unmatched: 6. CDR3 sequence: CAGEQGATGELFF. The CDR3, as DNA: TGTGCCGGAGAACAGGGGGCAACCGGGGAGCTGTTTTTT.

This clonotype turned up a few times. This chain links TRBV9 with TRBJ2-2, with D possibly TRBD2 on 5 matching bases. Germline values: CDR1 SGDLS, CDR2 YYNGEE. Trimming cost V 4 bases and J 7 bases, with 17 bases left between them. CDR3 length: 15 residues. CDR3 sequence: CASSPPGGRFGELFF. The CDR3 coding sequence is TGTGCCAGCAGCCCTCCTGGCGGGCGTTTCGGGGAGCTGTTTTTT.

This clonotype was seen at least ten times. The chain joins TRBV18 to TRBJ2-7, with 9 bases fitting TRBD1. The CDR3 totals 15 residues. Per germline, CDR1 KGHSH and CDR2 LQKENI. V shed 6 bases, J shed 0 bases, and the junction held 6 bases outside the gene matches. CDR3 protein: CASSTGTGSSYEQYF. The CDR3 bases are TGTGCCAGCTCCACCGGGACAGGGAGCTCCTACGAGCAGTACTTC.

This clonotype appeared many times. V is TRBV18 and J is TRBJ1-2, with D possibly TRBD1 on 5 matching bases. The germline CDR1 and CDR2 sequences are KGHSH and LQKENI. V lost 3 bases to trimming and J lost 4 bases, with 9 bases between them. The CDR3 is 13 amino acids. DNA for the CDR3: TGTGCCAGCTCACCGGACACCCCCTATGGCTACACCTTC. Its protein product is CASSPDTPYGYTF.

This clonotype ranks as medium-sized. This rearrangement joins TRBV10-3 to TRBJ2-1, with 7 bases fitting TRBD1. The J segment lost 7 bases and the V segment lost 4 bases, leaving 10 bases of the junction unmatched. Germline V gene data show CDR1 as ENHRY and CDR2 as SYGVKD. This CDR3 is built from 15 residues. This chain's CDR3 is CAISGRGGSRNEQFF. The DNA of the CDR3 is TGTGCCATCAGTGGGCGAGGGGGCAGTAGGAATGAGCAGTTCTTC.

This clonotype appeared many times. This chain uses TRBV12-3 or TRBV12-4 with TRBJ1-5; TRBD1 might be the D (5 bases). The V gene lost 4 bases and the J gene lost 5 bases, with 12 bases spanning the gap. The CDR3 runs 14 residues. The DNA for the CDR3 is TGTGCCAGCAGTTCCCAGGGAGGAGATCAGCCCCAGCATTTT. Protein: CASSSQGGDQPQHF.

In this sample, this clonotype turned up many times. V and J are TRBV9 and TRBJ2-7; 8 positions match TRBD1. The CDR3 is made up of 15 amino acids. Trimming cost V 4 bases and J 3 bases; bases outside gene matches: 9. Germline V gene lookup returns CDR1 SGDLS and CDR2 YYNGEE. The CDR3 protein is CASSPDRTGIYEQYF. CDR3 nucleotides: TGTGCCAGCAGCCCGGATAGGACAGGGATCTACGAGCAGTACTTC.

This clonotype appeared many times. The V and J genes are TRBV12-3 or TRBV12-4 and TRBJ1-1, with D maybe TRBD1 (6 bases). The CDR3 is made up of 14 amino acids. The V gene lost 2 bases and the J gene lost 1 base, with 8 bases spanning the gap. CDR3 in amino acids: CASSLRGANTEAFF. The CDR3 DNA sequence: TGTGCCAGCAGTTTACGGGGGGCGAACACTGAAGCTTTCTTT.

V is TRBV6-6 and J is TRBJ2-5; D remains ambiguous. Trimming cost V 5 bases and J 2 bases, with 15 bases left between them. This CDR3 region has 15 residues. Germline V gene data show CDR1 as MNHNY and CDR2 as SVGAGI (reference sequence). CDR3 DNA sequence: TGTGCCAGCAGTGACGTTGGCGGTCCTCAAGAGACCCAGTACTTC. This codes for CASSDVGGPQETQYF.

This clonotype has a count of ten or more. The chain recombines TRBV14 with TRBJ2-7, with D maybe TRBD1 (6 bases). The CDR3 is 16 amino acids. Germline lookup yields CDR1 SGHDN and CDR2 FVKESK. The V end was cut by 5 bases, the J end by 4 bases, with 21 bases between. This CDR3 is CASSLGPGTRPYEQYF. The CDR3 DNA sequence: TGTGCCAGCAGCTTAGGCCCGGGGACAAGGCCTTACGAGCAGTACTTC.